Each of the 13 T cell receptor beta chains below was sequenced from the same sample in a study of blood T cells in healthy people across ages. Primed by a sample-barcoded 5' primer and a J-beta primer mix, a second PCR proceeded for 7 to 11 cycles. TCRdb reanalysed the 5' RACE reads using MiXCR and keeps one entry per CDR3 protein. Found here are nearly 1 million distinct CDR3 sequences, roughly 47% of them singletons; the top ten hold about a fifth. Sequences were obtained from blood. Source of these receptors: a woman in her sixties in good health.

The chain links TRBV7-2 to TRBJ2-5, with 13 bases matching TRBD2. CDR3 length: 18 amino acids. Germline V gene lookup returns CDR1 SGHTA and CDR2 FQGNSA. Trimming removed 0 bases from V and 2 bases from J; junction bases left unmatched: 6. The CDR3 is CASSLASEGLAGQETQYF. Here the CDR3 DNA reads TGTGCCAGCAGCTTAGCGTCCGAGGGACTAGCGGGGCAAGAGACCCAGTACTTC. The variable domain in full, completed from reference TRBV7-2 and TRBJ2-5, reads GAGVSQSPSNKVTEKGKDVELRCDPISGHTALYWYRQSLGQGLEFLIYFQGNSAPDKSGLPSDRFSAERTGGSVSTLTIQRTQQEDSAVYLCASSLASEGLAGQETQYFGPGTRLLVL.

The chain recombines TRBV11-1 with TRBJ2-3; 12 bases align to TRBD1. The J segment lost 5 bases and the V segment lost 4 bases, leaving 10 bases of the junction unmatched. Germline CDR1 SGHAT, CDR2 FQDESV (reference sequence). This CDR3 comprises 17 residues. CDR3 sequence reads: CASSSSSGQGAVDTQYF. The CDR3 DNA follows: TGTGCCAGCAGCTCTTCATCGGGACAGGGGGCCGTAGATACGCAGTATTTT.

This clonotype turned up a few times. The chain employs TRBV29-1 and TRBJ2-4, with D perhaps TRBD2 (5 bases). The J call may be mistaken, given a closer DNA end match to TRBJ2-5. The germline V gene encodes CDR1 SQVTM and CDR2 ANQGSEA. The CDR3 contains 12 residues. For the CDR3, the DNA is TGCAGCGTTAGCGGCCTAGAAGAGACCCAGTACTTC. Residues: CSVSGLEETQYF.

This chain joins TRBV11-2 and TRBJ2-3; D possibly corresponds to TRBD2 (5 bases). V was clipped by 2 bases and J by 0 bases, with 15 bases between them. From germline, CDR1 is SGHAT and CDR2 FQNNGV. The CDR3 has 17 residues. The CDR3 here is CASSLNPLAPSTDTQYF. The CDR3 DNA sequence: TGTGCCAGCAGCTTAAACCCGCTAGCTCCTAGCACAGATACGCAGTATTTT.

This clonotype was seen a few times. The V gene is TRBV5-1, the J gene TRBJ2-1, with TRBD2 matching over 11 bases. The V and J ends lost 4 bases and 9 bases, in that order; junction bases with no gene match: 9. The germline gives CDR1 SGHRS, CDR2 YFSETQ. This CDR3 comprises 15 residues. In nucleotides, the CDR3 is TGCGCCAGCAGCGGATATAGCGGGAGGGCCCCTGAGCAGTTCTTC. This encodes CASSGYSGRAPEQFF.

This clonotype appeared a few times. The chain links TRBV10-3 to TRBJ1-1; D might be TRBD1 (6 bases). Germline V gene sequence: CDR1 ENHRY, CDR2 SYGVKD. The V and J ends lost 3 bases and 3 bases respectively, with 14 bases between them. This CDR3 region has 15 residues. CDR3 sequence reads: CAISEEPGGHTEAFF. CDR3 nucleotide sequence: TGTGCCATCAGTGAAGAGCCTGGGGGGCACACTGAAGCTTTCTTT.

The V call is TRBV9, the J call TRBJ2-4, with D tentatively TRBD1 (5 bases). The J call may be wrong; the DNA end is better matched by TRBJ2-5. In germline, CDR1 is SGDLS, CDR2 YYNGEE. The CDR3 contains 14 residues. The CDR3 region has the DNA TGTGCCAGCAGCGTAGGGGTAGGGGAAGAGACCCAGTACTTC. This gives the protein CASSVGVGEETQYF.

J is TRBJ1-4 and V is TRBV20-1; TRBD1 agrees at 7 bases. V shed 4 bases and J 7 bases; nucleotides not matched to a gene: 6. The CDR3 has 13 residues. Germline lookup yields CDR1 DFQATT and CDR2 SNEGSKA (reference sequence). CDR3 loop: CSATRGRGEKLFF. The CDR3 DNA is TGCAGTGCTACGAGGGGGCGCGGTGAAAAACTGTTTTTT.

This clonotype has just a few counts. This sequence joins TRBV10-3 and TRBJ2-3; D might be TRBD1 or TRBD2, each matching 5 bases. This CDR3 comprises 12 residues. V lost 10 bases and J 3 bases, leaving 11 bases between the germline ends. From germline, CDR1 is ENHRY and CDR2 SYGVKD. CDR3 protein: CATWDDTDTQYF. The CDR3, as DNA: TGTGCCACCTGGGACGATACAGATACGCAGTATTTT.

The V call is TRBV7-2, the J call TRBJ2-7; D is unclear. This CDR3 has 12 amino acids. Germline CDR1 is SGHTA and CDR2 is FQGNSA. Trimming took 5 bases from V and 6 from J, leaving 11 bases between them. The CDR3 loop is CASSHAPGEQYF. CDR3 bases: TGTGCCAGCAGCCACGCGCCTGGCGAGCAGTACTTC.

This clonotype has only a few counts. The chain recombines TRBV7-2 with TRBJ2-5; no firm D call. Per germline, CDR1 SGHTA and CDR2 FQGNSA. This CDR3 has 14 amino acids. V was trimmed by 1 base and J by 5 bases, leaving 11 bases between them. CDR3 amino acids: CASSLGSVGETQYF. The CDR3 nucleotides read TGTGCCAGCAGCTTAGGCTCCGTGGGGGAGACCCAGTACTTC.

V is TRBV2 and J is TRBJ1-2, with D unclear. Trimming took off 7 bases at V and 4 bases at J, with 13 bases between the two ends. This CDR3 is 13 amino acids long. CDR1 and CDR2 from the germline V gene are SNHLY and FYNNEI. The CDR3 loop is CASTWAKAYGYTF. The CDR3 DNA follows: TGTGCCAGCACCTGGGCTAAGGCCTATGGCTACACCTTC.

CDR3 in DNA: TGTGCCAGCAGTCCTCTAGCGGGACCGTACCAAGAGACCCAGTACTTC. The encoded protein is CASSPLAGPYQETQYF. The chain combines TRBV6-5 with TRBJ2-5, with 9 bases that match TRBD2. Trimming cost V 5 bases and J 0 bases; bases outside gene matches: 7. Germline V gene data show CDR1 as MNHEY and CDR2 as SVGAGI. The CDR3 loop spans 16 amino acids.